This T cell receptor beta chain was observed in a study of shared clonotypes between healthy human individuals. Germline V gene lookup returns CDR1 SEHNR and CDR2 FQNEAQ (reference sequence). The length of the CDR3 is 15 residues. The V gene end was trimmed by 4 bases and the J gene end by 4 bases; junction bases not matched to a gene: 9. Assay: immunoSEQ multiplex PCR; the TCRdb copy retains only in-frame clones and omits some. This sample yields around 2.1 million clones, of which around 95% are seen a single time; roughly 0.13% belongs to the top ten. This chain connects TRBV7-9 to TRBJ2-5, with TRBD1 matching 7 bases. Sequenced material: naive CD4+ T cells sorted from blood. Subset of the sample: CD45RA+ positively selected. The source of this sequence is a man between 18 and 29 years old in good health. The CDR3 bases are TGTGCCAGCAGCTCGACCGACAGGGAAGGAGAGACCCAGTACTTC. Translated, it gives CASSSTDREGETQYF.